Sequencing of this T cell receptor (beta chain) was carried out in a study of cytomegalovirus exposure and HLA in healthy donors. Study-wide findings and caveats: Most of the CMV-associated TCR beta chains (in a later analysis) appeared to be HLA-restricted.

The ends were cut back, 0 bases at V and 8 bases at J, with 13 bases in the middle. The CDR3 spans 14 residues. Germline-derived CDR1 and CDR2 are MNHNS and SASEGT. Every donor was a healthy person donating bone marrow. Regarding this clone: Antigen: not known.

The PCR employed 60 Vbeta primers together with 13 Jbeta primers. Profiled with immunoSEQ multiplex PCR; TCRdb holds only in-frame clones, not every one. Here the sample spans about 130,000 clones, 74% being singletons. The sample taken for sequencing was PBMCs. This receptor was obtained from a man aged 35-49 years in good health and CMV-seropositive. The rearrangement links TRBV6-1 to TRBJ1-2, with a possible D match to TRBD1 (6 bases). CDR3 DNA sequence: TGTGCCAGCAGTGAAGCGCCGGCAGGGGCAGGCTACACCTTC. Amino acids: CASSEAPAGAGYTF.